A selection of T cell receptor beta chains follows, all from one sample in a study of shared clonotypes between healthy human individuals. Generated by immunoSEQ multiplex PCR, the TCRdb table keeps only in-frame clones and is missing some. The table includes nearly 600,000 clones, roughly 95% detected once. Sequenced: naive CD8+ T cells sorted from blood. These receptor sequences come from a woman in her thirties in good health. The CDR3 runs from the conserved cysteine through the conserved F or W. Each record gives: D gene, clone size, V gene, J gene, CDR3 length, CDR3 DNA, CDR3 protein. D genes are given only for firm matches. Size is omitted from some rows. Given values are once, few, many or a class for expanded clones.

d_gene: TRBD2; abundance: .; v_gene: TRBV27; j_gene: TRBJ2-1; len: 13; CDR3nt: TGTGCCAGCAGGCTAGCGGGAGTGGGGGAGCAGTTCTTC; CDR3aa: CASRLAGVGEQFF
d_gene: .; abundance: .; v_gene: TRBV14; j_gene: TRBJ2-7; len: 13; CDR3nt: TGTGCCAGCAGGCCTAGCAGTGGCTACGAGCAGTACTTC; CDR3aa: CASRPSSGYEQYF
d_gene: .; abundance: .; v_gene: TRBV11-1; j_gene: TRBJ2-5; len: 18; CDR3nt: TGTGCCAGCAGCTCCTCCCCCGGGCAGTCAACTATCCAAGAGACCCAGTACTTC; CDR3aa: CASSSSPGQSTIQETQYF
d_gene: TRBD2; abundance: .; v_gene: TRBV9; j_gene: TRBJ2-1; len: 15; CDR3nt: TGTGCCAGCAGCGTAGGACTAGCGACATACAATGAGCAGTTCTTC; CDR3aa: CASSVGLATYNEQFF
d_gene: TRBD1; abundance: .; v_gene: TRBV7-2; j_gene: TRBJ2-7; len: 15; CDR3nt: TGTGCCAGCAGGGGCGAAGGGACAGGGTTCTACGAGCAGTACTTC; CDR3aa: CASRGEGTGFYEQYF
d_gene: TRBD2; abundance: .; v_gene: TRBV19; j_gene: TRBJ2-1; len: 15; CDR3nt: TGTGCCAGCAAACGGACTAGCGGGACCTACAATGAGCAGTTCTTC; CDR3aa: CASKRTSGTYNEQFF
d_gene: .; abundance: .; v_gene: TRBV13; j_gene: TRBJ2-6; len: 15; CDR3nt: TGTGCCAGCAGCTTTGGGCGGGATGGGGCCAACGTCCTGACTTTC; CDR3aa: CASSFGRDGANVLTF
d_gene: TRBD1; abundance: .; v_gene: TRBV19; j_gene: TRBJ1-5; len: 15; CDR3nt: TGTGCCAGTACCCCACCGGGACAGGGGGACCAGCCCCAGCATTTT; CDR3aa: CASTPPGQGDQPQHF
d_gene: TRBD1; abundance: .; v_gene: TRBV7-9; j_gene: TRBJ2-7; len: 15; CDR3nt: TGTGCCAGCAGCTTCCCGGACAGGAACTCCTACGAGCAGTACTTC; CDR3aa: CASSFPDRNSYEQYF
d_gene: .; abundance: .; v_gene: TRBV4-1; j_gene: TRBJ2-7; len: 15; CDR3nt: TGCGCCAGCAGCCAAGTCCCAATACCTACCTACGAGCAGTACTTC; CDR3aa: CASSQVPIPTYEQYF
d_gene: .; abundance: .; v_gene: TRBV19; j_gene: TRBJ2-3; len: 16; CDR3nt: TGTGCCAGTAGTATTCCTTCTGGGGACCCCACAGATACGCAGTATTTT; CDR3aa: CASSIPSGDPTDTQYF
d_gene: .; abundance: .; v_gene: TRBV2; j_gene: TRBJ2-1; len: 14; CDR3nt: TGTGCCAGCAGTGAGGCTAGCAGATACAATGAGCAGTTCTTC; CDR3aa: CASSEASRYNEQFF
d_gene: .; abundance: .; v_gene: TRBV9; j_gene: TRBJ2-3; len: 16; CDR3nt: TGTGCCAGCAGCGTAGTTGGGCTAGGGTCGGCAGATACGCAGTATTTT; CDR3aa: CASSVVGLGSADTQYF
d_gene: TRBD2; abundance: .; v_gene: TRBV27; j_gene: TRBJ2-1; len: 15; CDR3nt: TGTGCCAGCAGTTTATCGACCTCGGGAGGGGGGGAGCAGTTCTTC; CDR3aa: CASSLSTSGGGEQFF
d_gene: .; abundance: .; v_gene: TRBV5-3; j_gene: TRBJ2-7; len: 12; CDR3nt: TGTGCCAGCAGCCAGGGTATTCACGAGCAGTACTTC; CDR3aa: CASSQGIHEQYF
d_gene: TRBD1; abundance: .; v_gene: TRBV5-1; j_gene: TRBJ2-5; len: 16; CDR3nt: TGCGCCAGCAGCCAGGACAGGGGGCGAGGGCAAGAGACCCAGTACTTC; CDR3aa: CASSQDRGRGQETQYF
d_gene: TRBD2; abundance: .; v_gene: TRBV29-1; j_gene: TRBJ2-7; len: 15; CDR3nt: TGCAGCGTAGGGACTAGCGGGAGAGCTGGCTACGAGCAGTACTTC; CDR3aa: CSVGTSGRAGYEQYF
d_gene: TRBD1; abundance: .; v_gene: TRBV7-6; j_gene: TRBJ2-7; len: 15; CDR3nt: TGTGCCAGCAGCTTAGGTGTTGGACAGGCATACGAGCAGTACTTC; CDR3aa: CASSLGVGQAYEQYF
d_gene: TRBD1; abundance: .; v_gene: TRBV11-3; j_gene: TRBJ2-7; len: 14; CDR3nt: TGTGCCAGCAGCCACCGGGACAGGGCCTACGAGCAGTACTTC; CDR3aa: CASSHRDRAYEQYF
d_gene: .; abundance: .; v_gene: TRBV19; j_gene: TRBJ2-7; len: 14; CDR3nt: TGTGCCAGTAGCCCAAGGGACGGGACCTACGAGCAGTACTTC; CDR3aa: CASSPRDGTYEQYF
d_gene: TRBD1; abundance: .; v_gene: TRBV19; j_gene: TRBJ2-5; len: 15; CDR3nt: TGTGCCAGTAGTACCGGACAGGGGGCACGAGAGACCCAGTACTTC; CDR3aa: CASSTGQGARETQYF
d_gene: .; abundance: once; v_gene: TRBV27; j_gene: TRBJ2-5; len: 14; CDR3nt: TGTGCCAGCAGTTGGCAGGGGACGGGGGAGACCCAGTACTTC; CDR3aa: CASSWQGTGETQYF
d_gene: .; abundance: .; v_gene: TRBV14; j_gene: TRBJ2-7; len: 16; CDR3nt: TGTGCCAGCAGCCTCCTCTGGGGGACTCGACCCTACGAGCAGTACTTC; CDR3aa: CASSLLWGTRPYEQYF
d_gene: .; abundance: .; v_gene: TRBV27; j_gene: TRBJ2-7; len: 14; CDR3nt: TGTGCCAGCAGTTTATCTCCGAACTCCTACGAGCAGTACTTC; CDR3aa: CASSLSPNSYEQYF
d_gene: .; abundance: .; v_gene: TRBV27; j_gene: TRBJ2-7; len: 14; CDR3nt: TGTGCCAGCAGTTCTTATGGACCGTCCTACGAGCAGTACTTC; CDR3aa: CASSSYGPSYEQYF
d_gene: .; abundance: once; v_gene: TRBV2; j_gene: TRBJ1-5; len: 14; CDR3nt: TGTGCCAGCAGCTCTTCGGGGGGGAATCAGCCCCAGCATTTT; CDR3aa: CASSSSGGNQPQHF
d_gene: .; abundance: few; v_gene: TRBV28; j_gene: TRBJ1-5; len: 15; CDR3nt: TGTGCCAGCAGTTCTATGGACCTAAGCAATCAGCCCCAGCATTTT; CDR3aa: CASSSMDLSNQPQHF
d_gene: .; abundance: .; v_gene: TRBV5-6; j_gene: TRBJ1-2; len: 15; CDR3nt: TGTGCCAGCAGCTTGTCGGGGAACAAGATCTATGGCTACACCTTC; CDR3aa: CASSLSGNKIYGYTF
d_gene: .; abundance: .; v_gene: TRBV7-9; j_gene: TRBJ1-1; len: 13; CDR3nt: TGTGCCAGCAGCCCAATACTGCCGATTGGAGCTTTCTTT; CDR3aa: CASSPILPIGAFF
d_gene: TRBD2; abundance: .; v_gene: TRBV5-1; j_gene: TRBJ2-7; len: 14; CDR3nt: TGCGCCAGCACCCTAGCGGGAGGCCTATACGAGCAGTACTTC; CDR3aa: CASTLAGGLYEQYF
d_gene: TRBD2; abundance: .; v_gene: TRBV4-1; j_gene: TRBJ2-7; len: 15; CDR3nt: TGCGCCAGCAGCCTAAAAGCGGGAGATATTTACGAGCAGTACTTC; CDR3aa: CASSLKAGDIYEQYF
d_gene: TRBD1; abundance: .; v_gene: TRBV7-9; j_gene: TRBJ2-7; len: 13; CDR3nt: TGTGCCAGCAGCACCGGACAGGGGCACGAGCAGTACTTC; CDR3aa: CASSTGQGHEQYF
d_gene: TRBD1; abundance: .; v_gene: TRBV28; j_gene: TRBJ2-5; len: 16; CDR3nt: TGTGCCAGCAGTTCCCCTGACAGGGCGGAAGGAGAGACCCAGTACTTC; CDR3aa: CASSSPDRAEGETQYF
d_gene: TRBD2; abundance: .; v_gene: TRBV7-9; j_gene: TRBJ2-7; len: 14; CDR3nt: TGTGCCAGCAGTCCTAGCGGCATTCACTACGAGCAGTACTTC; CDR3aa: CASSPSGIHYEQYF
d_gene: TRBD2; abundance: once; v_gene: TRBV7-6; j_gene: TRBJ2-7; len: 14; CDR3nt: TGTGCCAGCAGCCATAGCGGGAGCCAGTACGAGCAGTACTTC; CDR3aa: CASSHSGSQYEQYF
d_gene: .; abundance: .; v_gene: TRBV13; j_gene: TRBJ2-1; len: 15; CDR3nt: TGTGCCAGCAGCTTAGGGGCAGGGTATTCGGATGAGCAGTTCTTC; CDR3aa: CASSLGAGYSDEQFF
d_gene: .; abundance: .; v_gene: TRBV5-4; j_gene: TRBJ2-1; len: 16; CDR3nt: TGTGCCAGCAGCTTGGCCTCGTGGGGTGCCTACAATGAGCAGTTCTTC; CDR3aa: CASSLASWGAYNEQFF
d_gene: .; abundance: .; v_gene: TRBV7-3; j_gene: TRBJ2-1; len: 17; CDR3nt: TGTGCCAGCAGCCACCCGCCCTCCCCAGGCGGCTACAATGAGCAGTTCTTC; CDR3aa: CASSHPPSPGGYNEQFF
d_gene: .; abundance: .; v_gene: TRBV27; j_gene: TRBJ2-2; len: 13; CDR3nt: TGTGCCAGCAGTTTATCTAACACCGGGGAGCTGTTTTTT; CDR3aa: CASSLSNTGELFF
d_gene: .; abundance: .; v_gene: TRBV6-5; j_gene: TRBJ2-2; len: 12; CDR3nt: TGTGCCAGCAGCCCGGACACCGGGGAGCTGTTTTTT; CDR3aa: CASSPDTGELFF
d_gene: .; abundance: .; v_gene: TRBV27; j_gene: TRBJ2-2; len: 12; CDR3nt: TGTGCCAGCAGCTTTCTTACCGGGGAGCTGTTTTTT; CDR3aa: CASSFLTGELFF
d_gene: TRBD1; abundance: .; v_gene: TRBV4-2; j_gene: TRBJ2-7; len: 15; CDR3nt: TGTGCCAGCAGCCAAGAAAGGGGGCCCACCTACGAGCAGTACTTC; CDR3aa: CASSQERGPTYEQYF
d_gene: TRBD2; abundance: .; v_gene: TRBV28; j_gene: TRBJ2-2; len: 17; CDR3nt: TGTGCCAGCAGTTTGACCAGCGGGAGCGCGGGGACCGGGGAGCTGTTTTTT; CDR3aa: CASSLTSGSAGTGELFF
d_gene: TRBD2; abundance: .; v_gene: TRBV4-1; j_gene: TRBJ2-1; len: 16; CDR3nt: TGCGCCAGCAGCCAAACGACTAGCGGGAGGGTTAATGAGCAGTTCTTC; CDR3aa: CASSQTTSGRVNEQFF
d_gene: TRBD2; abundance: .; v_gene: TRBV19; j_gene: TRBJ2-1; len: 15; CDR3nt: TGTGCCAGTACTCCCAGGACTAGCTCCTACAATGAGCAGTTCTTC; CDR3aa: CASTPRTSSYNEQFF
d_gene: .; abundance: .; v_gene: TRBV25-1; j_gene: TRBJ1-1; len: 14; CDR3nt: TGTGCCAGCAGTGAGGGGGAGGGAAGCACTGAAGCTTTCTTT; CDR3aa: CASSEGEGSTEAFF
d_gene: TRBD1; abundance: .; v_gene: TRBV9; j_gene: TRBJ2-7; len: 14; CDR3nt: TGTGCCAGCAGCGCCAGGGACAGGGCCTACGAGCAGTACTTC; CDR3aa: CASSARDRAYEQYF
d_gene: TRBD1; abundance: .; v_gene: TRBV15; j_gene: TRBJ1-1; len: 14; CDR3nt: TGTGCCACCAGCCCCCTCCGTGACAGGGGTGAAGCTTTCTTT; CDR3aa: CATSPLRDRGEAFF
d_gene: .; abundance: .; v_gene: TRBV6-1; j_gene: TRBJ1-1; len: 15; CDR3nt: TGTGCCAGCAGTGCCAAGGGGGTACCGAACACTGAAGCTTTCTTT; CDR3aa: CASSAKGVPNTEAFF
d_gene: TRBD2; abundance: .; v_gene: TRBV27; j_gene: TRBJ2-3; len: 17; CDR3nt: TGTGCCAGCAGTTTTCTCCACGGGAGGGGGACCACAGATACGCAGTATTTT; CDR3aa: CASSFLHGRGTTDTQYF
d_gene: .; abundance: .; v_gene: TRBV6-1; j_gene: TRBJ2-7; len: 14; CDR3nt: TGTGCCAGCAGTGAAGTGGTGGCTGCCTACGAGCAGTACTTC; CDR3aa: CASSEVVAAYEQYF
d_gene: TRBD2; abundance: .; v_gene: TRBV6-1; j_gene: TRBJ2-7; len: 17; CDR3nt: TGTGCCAGCAGTGAGAGTATAGCGGGAGTGGGATTCTACGAGCAGTACTTC; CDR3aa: CASSESIAGVGFYEQYF